This T cell receptor (beta chain) was documented in a study of T cell repertoires in cytomegalovirus infection. Study-level background: Evidence of both CMV infection and a matching HLA type came from public TCR beta signatures.

One entry per CDR3 protein, called by TCRdb with MiXCR from the reads. The sample contains around 550,000 distinct CDR3 sequences, around 27% of which appear only once. Study observations and caveats: Identification of carriers of CMV plus the relevant HLA was performed using cumulative public TCR beta family frequency. Dominating the ex vivo response were HLA-C-restricted CMV-specific TCR beta clonotypes.

Germline V lookup: CDR1 SGHTS, CDR2 YDEGEE. This CDR3 spans 12 amino acids. The V end was cut by 2 bases, the J end by 7 bases, with 9 bases between. Comment on this clonotype: Its specificity is not known.

The sample taken for sequencing was PBMCs. The source of this sequence is a human donor in good health (CMV status not recorded). Some clones in this sample may be carry-over from other donors' samples. V usage is TRBV5-8 and J usage is TRBJ1-1; D is ambiguous. CDR3 residues: CASSLSSREAFF. CDR3 DNA sequence: TGTGCCAGCAGCTTAAGTTCACGTGAAGCTTTCTTT.